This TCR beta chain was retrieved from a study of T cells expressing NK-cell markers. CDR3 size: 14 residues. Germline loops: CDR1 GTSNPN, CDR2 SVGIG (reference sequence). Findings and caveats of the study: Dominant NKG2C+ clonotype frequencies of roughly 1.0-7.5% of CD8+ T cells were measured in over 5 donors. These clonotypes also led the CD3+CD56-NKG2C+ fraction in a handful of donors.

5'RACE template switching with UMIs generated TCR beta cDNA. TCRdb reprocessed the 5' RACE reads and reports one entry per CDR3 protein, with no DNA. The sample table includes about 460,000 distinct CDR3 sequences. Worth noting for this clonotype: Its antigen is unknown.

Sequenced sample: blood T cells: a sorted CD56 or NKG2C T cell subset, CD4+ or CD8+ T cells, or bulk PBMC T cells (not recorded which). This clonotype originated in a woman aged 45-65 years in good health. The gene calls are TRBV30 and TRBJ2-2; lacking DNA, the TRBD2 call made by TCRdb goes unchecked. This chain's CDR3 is CASQRLASTGELFF.